The TCR beta chain described here comes from a study of T cell responses to AZD1222 COVID-19 vaccine (dated by TCRdb to the early 2020s). Describing the broader study: TCR sequencing covered fewer than 250 trial participants: about 210 given two doses of AZD1222 and some 25 given two doses of MenACWY control vaccine. Enrollment into the trials was organized by age into subgroups of 18-55, 56-69 and 70-plus years, and those subgroups contained roughly 150, 30 and 60 TCR-sequenced participants, respectively. Paper-wide results and their limitations: Reportedly, close to half of the unique spike-specific TCRs recognized epitopes lying outside the regions that are mutated in the B.1.351 and B.1.1.7 variants. No day 14 peak-response samples were available, so repertoires were characterized only after the peak T cell response. Vaccine-associated CD4 TCRs spanned the whole spike protein, with dominant responses in regions 160-218 and 743-854. The 56-69-year group was small, and its depth increase did not reach significance, likely because of low power. After two AZD1222 doses, spike-specific TCR breadth and depth were significantly higher than at day 0 and than in MenACWY recipients. Participants were mostly white British and included more females than males, and it was suggested by the authors that clonal diversity may have been underestimated. Conclusions about previously exposed vaccinees are limited because only a handful of AZD1222 recipients were SARS-CoV-2 seropositive at baseline.

V lost 2 bases and J lost 4 bases; the stretch between them is 8 bases long. The CDR3 numbers 13 residues from cysteine through phenylalanine. The CDR3 DNA has 39 bases and is translated from base 1. Sequences LGHDT (CDR1) and YNNKEL (CDR2) are obtained from the germline V gene (reference sequence). The time point label corresponds to: baseline before first vaccination. What this sample's treatment or condition label stands for: meningococcal conjugate vaccine given as trial control. The vaccinee samples were drawn from two UK trials, COV001 and COV002, one of which was a single-blind randomized controlled phase 2/3 trial testing AZD1222 (ChAdOx1 nCoV-19) in healthy adults. Trial participant PBMC samples were collected at day 0 and day 28 after the second dose for TCRbeta chain sequencing. The CDR3 regions of human TCRbeta chains were analyzed by immunosequencing. For the original study's pipeline: Repertoire TCRs were checked for matches against a reference library of SARS-CoV-2-specific TCRs that had been generated using the MIRA antigen-specificity platform. Breadth meant the fraction of unique TCRs that were SARS-CoV-2-associated, whereas depth meant the fraction of total T cells that were SARS-CoV-2-associated. Using the MIRA data, each spike-specific TCR was assigned both to the spike region to which the TCR was reactive and to a CD4 or CD8 class. Log10-transformed breadth and depth values were compared by one-way ANOVA with Sidak's multiple comparisons tests. TCRdb provides this immuneACCESS table in a form limited to in-frame rearrangements. Some clones are lacking; in checked studies, under half of them reflect an unresolved V gene, and why the rest are absent is not known. V and J calls and clone size follow that table, whereas D and trimming were derived from the DNA. The sample table shows roughly 140,000 clones, and approximately 88% are seen once. 3% to 3.5% of the sample is held by the ten biggest clonotypes.

This clone has at least ten counts. Its antigen is unknown. There are no base qualities to consult, and no much larger clone falls within one base. The sample consisted of peripheral blood, taken on day 0 of MenACWY control vaccination. This TCR derives from an adult in good health. This chain joins TRBV3-1 (or the pseudogene TRBV3-2) to TRBJ1-1; no D gene can be assigned with confidence. The CDR3 amino acid sequence is: CASSQMRTTEAFF. The sequenced DNA: TGTGCCAGCAGCCAAATGAGGACCACTGAAGCTTTCTTT.